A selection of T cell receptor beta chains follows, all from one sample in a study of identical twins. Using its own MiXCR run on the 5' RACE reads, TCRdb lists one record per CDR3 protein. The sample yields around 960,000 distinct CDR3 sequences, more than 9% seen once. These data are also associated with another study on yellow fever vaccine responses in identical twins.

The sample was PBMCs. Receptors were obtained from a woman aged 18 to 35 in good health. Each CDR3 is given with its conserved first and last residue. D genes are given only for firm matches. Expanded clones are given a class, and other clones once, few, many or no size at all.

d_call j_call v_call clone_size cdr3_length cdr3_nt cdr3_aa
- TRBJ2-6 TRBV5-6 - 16 TGTGCCAGCAGGGACGGTATTAGCTCTGGGGCCAACGTCCTGACTTTC CASRDGISSGANVLTF
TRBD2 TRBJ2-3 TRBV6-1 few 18 TGTGCCAGCAGTCTCCAGGGACTAGCGGGAGGGCGCACAGATACGCAGTATTTT CASSLQGLAGGRTDTQYF
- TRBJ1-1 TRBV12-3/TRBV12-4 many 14 TGTGCCAGCAGTTTCTTGGTTACAGAGGCTGAAGCTTTCTTT CASSFLVTEAEAFF
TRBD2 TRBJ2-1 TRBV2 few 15 TGTGCCAGCAGCCCCTCTAGCGGGGGGGCGAATGAGCAGTTCTTC CASSPSSGGANEQFF
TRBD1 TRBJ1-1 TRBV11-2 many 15 TGTGCCAGCAGCTTAGGCGACGGGACAGACACTGAAGCTTTCTTT CASSLGDGTDTEAFF
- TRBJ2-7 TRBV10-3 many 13 TGTGCCATCAGTGAGTCTGAGACTAGCGAGCAGTACTTC CAISESETSEQYF
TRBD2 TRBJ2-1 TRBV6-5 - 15 TGTGCCAGCAGTTACTCGTTTACTAGCGGGTATGAGCAGTTCTTC CASSYSFTSGYEQFF
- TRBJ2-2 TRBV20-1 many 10 TGCAGTCCTGACACCGGGGAGCTGTTTTTT CSPDTGELFF
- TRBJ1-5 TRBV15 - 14 TGTGCCACCAGCAGAGGGGTGGGCAATCAGCCCCAGCATTTT CATSRGVGNQPQHF
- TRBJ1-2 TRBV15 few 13 TGTGCCACCAGCAGAGATTATGCCAGTGGCTACACCTTC CATSRDYASGYTF
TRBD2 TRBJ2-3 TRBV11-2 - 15 TGTGCCAGCAGCCTACCCGGGACTAGCGGGAATACGCAGTATTTT CASSLPGTSGNTQYF
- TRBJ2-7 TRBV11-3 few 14 TGTGCCAGCAGCTTACCCCGGGTAGGAGGCGAGCAGTACTTC CASSLPRVGGEQYF
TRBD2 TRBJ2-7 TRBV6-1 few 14 TGTGCCAGCAGCCGGACTAGCGGGACCCACGAGCAGTACTTC CASSRTSGTHEQYF
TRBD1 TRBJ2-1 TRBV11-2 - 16 TGTGCCAGCAGCTTAGTTTACAGGGGAGAATACAATGAGCAGTTCTTC CASSLVYRGEYNEQFF
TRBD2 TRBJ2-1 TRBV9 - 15 TGTGCCAGCAGCCCTAGCGGGGCTACATACAATGAGCAGTTCTTC CASSPSGATYNEQFF
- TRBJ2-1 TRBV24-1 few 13 TGTGCCACCAGTGAGGGTAGCCGCAATGAGCAGTTCTTC CATSEGSRNEQFF
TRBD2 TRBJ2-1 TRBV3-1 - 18 TGTGCCTGCACCCAAGATGGGGCCGGACTAGCGGGATGGAATGAGCAGTTCTTC CACTQDGAGLAGWNEQFF
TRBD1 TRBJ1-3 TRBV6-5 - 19 TGTGCCAGCAGTTATTGGGACAGGGGGCCCACAACCTCTGGAAACACCATATATTTT CASSYWDRGPTTSGNTIYF
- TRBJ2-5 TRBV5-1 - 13 TGCGCCAGCAGCCCCGGGACCGAAGGGACCCAGTACTTC CASSPGTEGTQYF
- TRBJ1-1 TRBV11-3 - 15 TGTGCCAGCACCAAAAAGGGCACGATGAACACTGAAGCTTTCTTT CASTKKGTMNTEAFF
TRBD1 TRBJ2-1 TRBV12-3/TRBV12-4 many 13 TGTGCCAGCTCACCCAGGGGGTACGATGAGCAGTTCTTC CASSPRGYDEQFF